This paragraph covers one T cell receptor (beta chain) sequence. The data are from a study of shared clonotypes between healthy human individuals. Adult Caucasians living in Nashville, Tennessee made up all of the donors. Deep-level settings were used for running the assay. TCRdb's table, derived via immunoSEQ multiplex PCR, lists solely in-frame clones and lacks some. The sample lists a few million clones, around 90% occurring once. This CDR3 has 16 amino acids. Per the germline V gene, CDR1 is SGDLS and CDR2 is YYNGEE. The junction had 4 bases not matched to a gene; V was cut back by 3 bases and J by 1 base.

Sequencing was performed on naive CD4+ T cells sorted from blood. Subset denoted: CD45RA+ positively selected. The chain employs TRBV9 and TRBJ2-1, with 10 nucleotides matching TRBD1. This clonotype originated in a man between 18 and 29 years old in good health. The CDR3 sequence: CASSAGQGVSYNEQFF. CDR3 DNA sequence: TGTGCCAGCAGCGCCGGACAGGGGGTATCCTACAATGAGCAGTTCTTC. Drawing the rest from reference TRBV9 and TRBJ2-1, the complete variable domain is DSGVTQTPKHLITATGQRVTLRCSPRSGDLSVYWYQQSLDQGLQFLIQYYNGEERAKGNILERFSAQQFPDLHSELNLSSLELGDSALYFCASSAGQGVSYNEQFFGPGTRLTVL.